The TCR beta chain described here comes from a study of cytomegalovirus exposure and HLA in healthy donors. Study findings and constraints: Some public TCRs appeared in many individuals, while most sequences were rare.

With respect to this clone: No antigen is known for it.

Looked up from germline, CDR1 is WSHSY and CDR2 is SAAADI. V lost 2 bases, J lost 11 bases, and 5 bases stayed unmatched. The CDR3 has 13 residues. In the PCR, 60 Vbeta and 13 Jbeta primers were used. Clones were sequenced by immunoSEQ multiplex PCR, and TCRdb holds only the in-frame ones, with some missing. In the table there are 90,000 to 150,000 clones, approximately 69% of which are singletons. The chain joins TRBV10-2 to TRBJ1-1; TRBD1 agrees at 10 bases. Source material: PBMCs. The source is a woman aged 50 to 60 in good health and CMV-seropositive. The CDR3 region is CASSEQTGGWAFF. The DNA for the CDR3 is TGCGCCAGCAGTGAGCAGACAGGGGGCTGGGCTTTCTTT.